This T cell receptor beta chain was observed in a study of beta chain features in type 1 diabetes. Study-wide background: There were 107,917,701 sorted cells examined across all samples.

Turning to this clone: The antigen is unknown.

Since all of the isolated RNA was reverse transcribed, expressed TCRB transcripts were what got sequenced. The average read count of naive, central memory and regulatory T cell samples was around 3.6 million. Libraries were prepared by immunoSEQ multiplex PCR; TCRdb keeps only in-frame clonotypes and omits some of them. The table includes 150,000 to 200,000 clones, approximately 8.7% detected once. V lost 3 bases and J 8 bases, leaving 16 bases between the germline ends. This CDR3 spans 15 amino acids. The germline CDR1 and CDR2 sequences are LNHDA and SQIVND (reference sequence). Study-level points and caveats: Type 1 diabetes patients had TCRB CDR3s that were shorter (moderately but significantly so) in all four CD4+ subsets. Naive, central memory and regulatory TCRB repertoires appeared more similar among patients than healthy donors.

Sequencing input: central memory CD4+ T cells from blood. The chain carries TRBV19 and TRBJ1-4; unclear D gene. This clonotype was obtained from a woman aged 25 to 39 with type 1 diabetes. This chain's CDR3 is CASSMVTAVGEKLFF. The CDR3 DNA reads as TGTGCCAGTAGTATGGTGACGGCGGTTGGAGAAAAACTGTTTTTT.